A selection of T cell receptor beta chains follows, all from one sample in a study of T cells in Graves' hyperthyroidism and ophthalmopathy. MiXCR was run by TCRdb on the multiplex PCR reads, yielding one entry per CDR3 protein. Here the sample spans fewer than 600,000 distinct CDR3 sequences, 13% to 15% being singletons. The sample consisted of blood. These receptors were collected from a woman in her late teens or twenties with Graves' hyperthyroidism. CDR3s include the opening cysteine and the closing phenylalanine or tryptophan. Not every row has a clone size; where given, it reads once, few, many or a size class.

v_call clone_size cdr3_length cdr3_aa
TRBV7-9 . 14 CASSFHSPDQPQHF
TRBV5-1 . 14 CASSLGEPNQPQHF
TRBV30 few 12 CAWTHGDYGYTF
TRBV2 many 14 CASRTGTTHNEQFF
TRBV12-3/TRBV12-4 many 15 CASSLGQTNTGELFF
TRBV19 many 16 CASSIPPGTGYNEQFF
TRBV4-1 . 13 CATGVAPSYGYTF
TRBV9 many 15 CASSSGTGGKNEQFF
TRBV29-1 . 14 CSVEQTSGSYTQYF
TRBV27 many 16 CASSLSSGDQSQPQHF
TRBV30 few 14 CAWSPGAGFGEQFF
TRBV12-3/TRBV12-4 many 13 CASSPVSTGELFF
TRBV6-1 . 16 CASSELAGGGTDTQYF
TRBV2 many 12 CASRGRPYEQYF
TRBV6-1 many 15 CASRIDRANTDTQYF
TRBV5-1 . 15 CASSAVGENTGELFF
TRBV24-1 few 16 CATSGGRSANTGELFF
TRBV6-1 many 14 CASSEAGDTGELFF
TRBV14 many 16 CASSQRQSSGQETQYF
TRBV30 many 13 CAWNLDADRGYTF
TRBV7-3 . 16 CASSLIGTGGLDGYTF
TRBV6-1 . 14 CASRPSGLNTEAFF
TRBV24-1 many 14 CATNGPSNTGELFF
TRBV5-1 . 12 CASTSGMDTQYF
TRBV11-3 many 15 CASSSGQGENTEAFF
TRBV24-1 . 17 CATSGGGLAGSTFEQFF
TRBV7-8 many 14 CASSPGAFGNTIYF
TRBV19 . 17 CASSPGGPFANTGELFF
TRBV6-1 many 17 CASSEAGAGWTKNIQYF
TRBV3-1 many 14 CASSQGLGTYEQYF
TRBV12-3/TRBV12-4 . 14 CASSGTDFITEAFF
TRBV25-1 many 14 CASSDDFSNQPQHF
TRBV24-1 . 16 CATSGEGRDAYNEQFF
TRBV11-2 few 15 CASSPGLAGWETQYF
TRBV18 many 16 CASSTDRAGSTDTQYF
TRBV12-3/TRBV12-4 many 16 CASSLSGTVKKGGYTF
TRBV13 many 15 CASSSSSGRSGELFF
TRBV19 few 14 CASSIGRTLYEQYF
TRBV5-6 . 14 CASSQGAGNQPQHF
TRBV6-2/TRBV6-3 many 14 CASIEMDRRHGYTF
TRBV19 few 15 CASMEGGLSGNTIYF
TRBV20-1 . 15 CSAGLAEISYNEQLF
TRBV19 . 17 CASSALGLGVGGETQYF
TRBV20-1 many 15 CSARGTSGREYEQYF
TRBV4-1 . 15 CASSLDRGANNEQFF